This TCR beta chain was found in a study of T cell responses to AZD1222 COVID-19 vaccine. Points from the study as a whole: CD4 TCRs covered the whole spike, strongest at regions 160-218 and 743-854.

The germline gives CDR1 MNHEY, CDR2 SVGAGI. V lost 6 bases and J 0 bases, leaving 7 bases between the germline ends. This CDR3 is 13 amino acids long. Some clones are missing from TCRdb's copy, which holds only in-frame ones; the method was immunoSEQ multiplex PCR. The sample shows approximately 85,000 clones, just over 85% of them seen only once. Regarding this clone: The target antigen is unknown.

This TCR was recovered from an adult in good health. This material consisted of peripheral blood, taken on day 0 of AZD1222 vaccination. The J gene is TRBJ2-3, the V gene TRBV6-5; tentatively, D is TRBD1 or TRBD2 (5 bases each). The CDR3 spells CASRGDSTDTQYF. The CDR3 coding sequence is TGTGCCAGCAGGGGGGACAGCACAGATACGCAGTATTTT.